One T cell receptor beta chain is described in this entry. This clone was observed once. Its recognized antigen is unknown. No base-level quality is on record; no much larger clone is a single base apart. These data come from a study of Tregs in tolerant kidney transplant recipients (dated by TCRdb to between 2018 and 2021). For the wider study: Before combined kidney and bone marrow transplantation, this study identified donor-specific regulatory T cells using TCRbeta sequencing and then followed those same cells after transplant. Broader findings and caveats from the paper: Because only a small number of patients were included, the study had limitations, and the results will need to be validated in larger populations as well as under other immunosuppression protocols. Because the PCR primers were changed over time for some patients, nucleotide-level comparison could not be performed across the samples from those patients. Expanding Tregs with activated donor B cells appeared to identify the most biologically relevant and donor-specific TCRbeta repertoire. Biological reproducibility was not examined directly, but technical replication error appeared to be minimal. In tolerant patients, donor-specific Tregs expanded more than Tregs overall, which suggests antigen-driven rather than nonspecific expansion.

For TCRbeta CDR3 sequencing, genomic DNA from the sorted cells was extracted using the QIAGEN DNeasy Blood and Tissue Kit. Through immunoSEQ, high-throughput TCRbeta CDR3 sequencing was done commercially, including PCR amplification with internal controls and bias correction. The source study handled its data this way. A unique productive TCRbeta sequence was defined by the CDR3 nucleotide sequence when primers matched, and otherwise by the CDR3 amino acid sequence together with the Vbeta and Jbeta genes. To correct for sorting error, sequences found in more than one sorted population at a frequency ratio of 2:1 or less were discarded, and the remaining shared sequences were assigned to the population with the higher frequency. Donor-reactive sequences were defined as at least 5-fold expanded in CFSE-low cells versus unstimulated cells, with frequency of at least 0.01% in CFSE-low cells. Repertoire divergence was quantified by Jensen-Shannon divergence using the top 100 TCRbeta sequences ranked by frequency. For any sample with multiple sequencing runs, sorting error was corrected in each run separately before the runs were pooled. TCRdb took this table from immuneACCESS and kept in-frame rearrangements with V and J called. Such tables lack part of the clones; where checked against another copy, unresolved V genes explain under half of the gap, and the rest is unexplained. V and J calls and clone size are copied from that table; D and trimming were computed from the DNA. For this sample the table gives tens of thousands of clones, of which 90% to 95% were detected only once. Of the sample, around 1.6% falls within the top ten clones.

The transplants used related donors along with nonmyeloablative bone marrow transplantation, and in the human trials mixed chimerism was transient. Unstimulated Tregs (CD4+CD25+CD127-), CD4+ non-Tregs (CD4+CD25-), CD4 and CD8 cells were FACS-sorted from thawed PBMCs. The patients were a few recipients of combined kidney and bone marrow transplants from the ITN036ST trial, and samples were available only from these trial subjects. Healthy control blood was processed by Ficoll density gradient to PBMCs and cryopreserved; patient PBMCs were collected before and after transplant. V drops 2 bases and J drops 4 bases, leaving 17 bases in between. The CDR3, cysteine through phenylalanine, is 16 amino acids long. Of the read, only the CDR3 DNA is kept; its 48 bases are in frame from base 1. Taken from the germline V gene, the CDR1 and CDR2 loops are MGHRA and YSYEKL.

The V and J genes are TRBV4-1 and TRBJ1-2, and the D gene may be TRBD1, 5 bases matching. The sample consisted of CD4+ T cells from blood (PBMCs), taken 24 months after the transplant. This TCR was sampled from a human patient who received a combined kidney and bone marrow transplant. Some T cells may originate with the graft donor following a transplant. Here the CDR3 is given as CASSQWGRTIPYGYTF. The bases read TGCGCCAGCAGCCAATGGGGCAGAACCATCCCCTATGGCTACACCTTC.